This passage covers 22 T cell receptor beta chains from one sample sequenced in a study of immune characterization of retroperitoneal liposarcoma. TCRdb independently ran MiXCR on the PCR reads; one entry per CDR3 protein. Of under 2,000 distinct CDR3 sequences listed, approximately 46% are singletons. Sequencing was carried out using tumor tissue. Receptors were obtained from a female donor with retroperitoneal liposarcoma.

This clonotype came up a few times. J is TRBJ2-1 and V is TRBV6-1; 9 bases match TRBD1. Per the germline V gene, CDR1 is MNHNS and CDR2 is SASEGT. The CDR3 spans 18 residues. Trimming cost V 5 bases and J 9 bases; bases outside gene matches: 20. The CDR3, as DNA: TGTGCCAGCAGTTCGCCCCAAGGTTCAGGGACAGGGAAAGGTGAGCAGTTCTTC. Translating gives CASSSPQGSGTGKGEQFF.

This clonotype was picked up a small number of times. The V gene is TRBV7-2, the J gene TRBJ2-1; TRBD1 matches at 8 bases. CDR1 is SGHTA, CDR2 FQGNSA, per germline. The CDR3 is 17 residues long. Unmatched junction bases numbered 6, after V lost 2 bases and J lost 0 bases. This CDR3 is CASSLNGQGFSYNEQFF. The CDR3 nucleotides read TGTGCCAGCAGCTTAAACGGACAGGGATTCTCCTACAATGAGCAGTTCTTC.

The count of this clonotype is one. The chain combines TRBV7-2 with TRBJ2-1; a possible D gene is TRBD1 (6 bases). With the DNA end fitting TRBJ2-7 better, the J assignment may be wrong. CDR3 length equals 14 residues. CDR1 and CDR2 from the germline V gene are SGHTA and FQGNSA. The DNA for the CDR3 is TGTGCCAGCAGCCCCCCGACAGGTTTTTCGGAGCAGTACTTC. It translates to CASSPPTGFSEQYF.

This chain uses TRBV6-5 with TRBJ2-3; D not certain. This CDR3 has 14 residues. With 7 bases removed from V and 3 bases from J, the gap between germline ends came to 14 bases. Germline assignment: CDR1 MNHEY and CDR2 SVGAGI. The CDR3 nucleotides read TGTGCCAGCACACCGGTTAGTGGTACAGATACGCAGTATTTT. It yields the protein CASTPVSGTDTQYF.

Turning to this clonotype: A read error may explain this, as a much larger clone is one base away. The genes are TRBV27 and TRBJ2-1; 7 nucleotides align to TRBD1. The last part of the DNA fits TRBJ2-7 better; the J call may be wrong. The germline V gene has CDR1 MNHEY and CDR2 SMNVEV (reference sequence). There are 13 residues in the CDR3. The CDR3 bases are TGTGCCAGCAGAACAGGGGCCACTAATGAGCAGTACTTC. The encoded protein is CASRTGATNEQYF.

This clonotype was observed a few times. This chain joins TRBV12-3 or TRBV12-4 and TRBJ2-1; D uncertain. The CDR3 contains 13 residues. V was shortened by 3 bases and J by 3 bases, with 6 bases between the two germline ends. CDR3 residues: CASSFVNYNEQFF. CDR3 sequence (DNA): TGTGCCAGCAGTTTTGTGAACTACAATGAGCAGTTCTTC.

Sample share makes this clonotype large. The chain uses TRBV7-2 and TRBJ2-5; D is unresolved. The CDR3 consists of 16 residues. Germline V lookup: CDR1 SGHTA, CDR2 FQGNSA. Trimming shortened V by 1 base and J by 5 bases, and 17 bases separated the two germline ends. The chain's CDR3 is CASSLDATTSRETQYF. As DNA, the CDR3 is TGTGCCAGCAGCTTAGATGCCACCACCTCGCGGGAGACCCAGTACTTC.

J is TRBJ2-1 and V is TRBV11-3; 9 nucleotides match TRBD1. The J call may be faulty, since TRBJ2-7 better matches the DNA end. Germline V gene sequence: CDR1 SGHNT, CDR2 YENEEA. CDR3 length: 13 residues. DNA for the CDR3: TGTGCCAGCAGCCAGGGACAGGGAGGCGAGCAGTACTTC. Amino acids: CASSQGQGGEQYF.

The table lists this clonotype with a few counts. V gene TRBV12-5 combines with J gene TRBJ2-5; D is unresolved. The J call may be in error: the DNA end matches TRBJ2-1 better. The CDR3 length is 15 residues. Germline CDR1 LGHNT, CDR2 FRNRAP. The CDR3 protein is CASGSNVSLTETQFF. In DNA form, the CDR3 reads TGTGCTAGTGGTTCCAACGTGAGCTTGACGGAGACCCAGTTCTTC.

This clonotype was found once. This chain joins TRBV7-2 and TRBJ2-1, with D unresolved. TRBJ2-5 explains the end of the DNA better; the J call may be wrong. This CDR3 comprises 16 residues. CDR1 SGHTA and CDR2 FQGNSA come from the germline V gene. The CDR3 nucleotides read TGTGCCAGCAGCCCCTTGGCGCTATTTCAGCTAGAGACCCAGTACTTC. It codes for CASSPLALFQLETQYF.

By proportion, this clonotype is medium-sized. The rearrangement uses TRBV11-2 and TRBJ2-1; 10 bases are a match to TRBD1. V shed 0 bases, J shed 9 bases, and the junction held 8 bases outside the gene matches. The length of the CDR3 is 16 residues. Germline V lookup: CDR1 SGHAT, CDR2 FQNNGV. The CDR3, as DNA: TGTGCCAGCAGCTTAGAGTGGACAGGGGGTCGGAGTGAGCAGTTCTTC. As protein: CASSLEWTGGRSEQFF.

This clonotype has a handful of counts. The CDR3 spells CASSKGGAFKETQFF. The CDR3 nucleotides are TGTGCCAGCAGTAAAGGGGGGGCTTTCAAGGAGACCCAGTTCTTC. V is TRBV7-6 and J is TRBJ2-5; possibly TRBD2 for D (7 bases). The DNA end lines up better with TRBJ2-1; the J call may be wrong. Germline V gene sequence: CDR1 SGHVS, CDR2 FNYEAQ. This CDR3 contains 15 residues.

This clonotype was seen a single time. The chain has TRBV7-2 and TRBJ2-1, with TRBD2 matching 9 bases. Per the germline V gene, CDR1 is SGHTA and CDR2 is FQGNSA. The CDR3 runs to 14 residues. The V gene end was trimmed by 5 bases and the J gene end by 10 bases; junction bases not matched to a gene: 9. In DNA, the CDR3 is TGTGCCAGCAGCCGCGGGGGGGCCCTCTGGGAGCAGTTCTTC. It is translated as CASSRGGALWEQFF.

This clonotype is labeled large. The rearrangement uses TRBV7-2 and TRBJ2-1, with D perhaps TRBD1 (5 bases). The J call may be incorrect, as the DNA end agrees better with TRBJ2-7. CDR1 is SGHTA and CDR2 is FQGNSA in the germline V gene. This CDR3 comprises 20 residues. DNA for the CDR3: TGTGCCAGCAGCTTGGTAGGAGTCGATCTCTCTGGGGCCAGGATCTACGAGCAGTACTTC. Translating it yields CASSLVGVDLSGARIYEQYF.

Sample share makes this clonotype medium-sized (0.01 to 0.1%). The CDR3 DNA reads as TGTGCCAGCAGTTACGACACTCTCGAGACCCAGTACTTC. Translation: CASSYDTLETQYF. The chain uses TRBV6-6 and TRBJ2-5; D gene unclear. The CDR3 has 13 residues. Germline V lookup: CDR1 MNHNY, CDR2 SVGAGI (reference sequence). With 2 bases removed from V and 5 bases from J, the gap between germline ends came to 9 bases.

The chain is built from TRBV6-1 and TRBJ2-1, with 8 bases fitting TRBD2. TRBJ2-7 matches the DNA end more closely, so the J call is doubtful. Germline V CDR1 and CDR2: MNHNS, SASEGT. The length of the CDR3 is 16 residues. CDR3 loop: CASSRTGTRGDYEQYF. The CDR3 nucleotides read TGTGCCAGCAGTCGTACCGGGACTAGGGGAGATTACGAGCAGTACTTC.

J is TRBJ2-5 and V is TRBV6-6; no definite D call. Germline assignment: CDR1 MNHNY and CDR2 SVGAGI (reference sequence). The CDR3 has 14 residues. The V end was cut by 6 bases, the J end by 1 base, with 12 bases between. The CDR3 DNA is TGTGCCAGCAGGGGCTTAGTCGTCCAAGAGACCCAGTACTTC. Its protein is CASRGLVVQETQYF.

CDR3 loop: CASSRGGEPYNEQFF. The CDR3 nucleotides read TGTGCCAGCAGCCGCGGGGGAGAACCCTACAATGAGCAGTTCTTC. The gene calls are TRBV11-3 and TRBJ2-1; the match to TRBD2 covers 7 bases. Looked up from germline, CDR1 is SGHNT and CDR2 is YENEEA. CDR3 length: 15 amino acids. J was trimmed by 2 bases and V by 5 bases; bases with no gene match: 6.

This chain connects TRBV7-3 to TRBJ2-1, with 7 bases lining up with TRBD2. With V trimmed by 3 bases and J by 4 bases, 6 bases remained unmatched. CDR3 size: 15 residues. Germline V gives CDR1 SGHTA, CDR2 FQGTGA. Written as DNA, the CDR3 is TGTGCCAGCAGCTTGGACGGGGGGAGTTACAATGAGCAGTTCTTC. Amino acid sequence: CASSLDGGSYNEQFF.

The rearrangement links TRBV7-6 to TRBJ2-1, with 9 nucleotides matching TRBD1. V lost 2 bases to trimming and J lost 12 bases; unmatched junction nucleotides: 26. Per germline, CDR1 SGHVS and CDR2 FNYEAQ. This CDR3 contains 20 residues. In nucleotides, the CDR3 is TGTGCCAGCAGCTTACAGCCCGGGACAGGGACTACCGGGACGCAGTTGGTGCAGTTCTTC. The encoded protein is CASSLQPGTGTTGTQLVQFF.

This clonotype was observed a handful of times. The chain employs TRBV11-2 and TRBJ2-7; perhaps TRBD1 as D (5 bases). The V gene lost 1 base and the J gene lost 0 bases, with 16 bases spanning the gap. This CDR3 is built from 17 residues. Germline V lookup: CDR1 SGHAT, CDR2 FQNNGV. The CDR3 sequence is CASSLGIGASSSYEQYF. The CDR3 nucleotides are TGTGCCAGCAGCTTAGGTATTGGGGCATCGAGCTCCTACGAGCAGTACTTC.

This clonotype has just one count. The rearrangement joins TRBV12-3 or TRBV12-4 to TRBJ2-7; weak D call: TRBD1 (7 bases). The CDR3 extends over 14 amino acids. Trimming removed 3 bases at V and 3 bases at J, with 12 bases between. The CDR3 is CASSFQGGYYEQYF. For the CDR3, the DNA is TGTGCCAGCAGTTTCCAGGGGGGTTACTACGAGCAGTACTTC.